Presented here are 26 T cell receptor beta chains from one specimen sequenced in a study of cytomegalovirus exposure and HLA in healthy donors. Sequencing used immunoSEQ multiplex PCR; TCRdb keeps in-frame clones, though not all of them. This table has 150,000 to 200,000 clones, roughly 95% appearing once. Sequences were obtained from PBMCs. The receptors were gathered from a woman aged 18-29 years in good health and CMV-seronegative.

CDR3 residues: CSAGTPSSYEQYF. The DNA of the CDR3 is TGCAGCGCCGGGACACCGAGCTCCTACGAGCAGTACTTC. V gene TRBV29-1 combines with J gene TRBJ2-7; tentative D call: TRBD1 (6 bases). Germline V gives CDR1 SQVTM, CDR2 ANQGSEA. This CDR3 comprises 13 residues. With 7 bases removed from V and 0 bases from J, the gap between germline ends came to 13 bases.

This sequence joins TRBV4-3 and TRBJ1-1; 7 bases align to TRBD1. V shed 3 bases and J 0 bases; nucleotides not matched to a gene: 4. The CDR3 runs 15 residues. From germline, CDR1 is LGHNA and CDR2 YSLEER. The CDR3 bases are TGCGCCAGCAGCCAGCAGACAGGGTTGAACACTGAAGCTTTCTTT. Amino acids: CASSQQTGLNTEAFF.

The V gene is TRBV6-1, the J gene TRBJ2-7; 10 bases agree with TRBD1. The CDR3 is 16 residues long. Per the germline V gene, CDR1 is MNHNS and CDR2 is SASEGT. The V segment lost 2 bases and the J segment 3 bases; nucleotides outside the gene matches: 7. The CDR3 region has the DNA TGTGCCAGCAGTGAACTAGGGGGACAGGGGAGCTACGAGCAGTACTTC. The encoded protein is CASSELGGQGSYEQYF.

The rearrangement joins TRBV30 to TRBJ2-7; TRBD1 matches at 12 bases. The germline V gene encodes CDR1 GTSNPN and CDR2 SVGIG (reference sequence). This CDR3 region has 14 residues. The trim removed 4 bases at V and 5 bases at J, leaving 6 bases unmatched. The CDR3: CAWIPGQGAHEQYF. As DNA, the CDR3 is TGTGCCTGGATCCCGGGACAGGGGGCCCACGAGCAGTACTTC.

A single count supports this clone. CDR3 in amino acids: CASSGEGNDEFF. The CDR3 nucleotides are TGTGCCAGCAGTGGGGAGGGTAATGACGAGTTCTTC. This chain uses TRBV2 with TRBJ2-1; 7 bases agree with TRBD2. The CDR3 covers 12 residues. The V gene end was trimmed by 4 bases and the J gene end by 14 bases; junction bases not matched to a gene: 8. Germline V gives CDR1 SNHLY, CDR2 FYNNEI. Complete variable domain (other parts from reference TRBV2 and TRBJ2-1): EPEVTQTPSHQVTQMGQEVILRCVPISNHLYFYWYRQILGQKVEFLVSFYNNEISEKSEIFDDQFSVERPDGSNFTLKIRSTKLEDSAMYFCASSGEGNDEFFGPGTRLTVL.

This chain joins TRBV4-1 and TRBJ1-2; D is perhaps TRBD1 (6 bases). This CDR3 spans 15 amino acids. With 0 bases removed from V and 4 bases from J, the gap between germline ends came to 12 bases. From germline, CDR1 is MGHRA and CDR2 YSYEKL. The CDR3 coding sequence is TGCGCCAGCAGCCAAGATCGAGGACAGCCCTATGGCTACACCTTC. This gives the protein CASSQDRGQPYGYTF.

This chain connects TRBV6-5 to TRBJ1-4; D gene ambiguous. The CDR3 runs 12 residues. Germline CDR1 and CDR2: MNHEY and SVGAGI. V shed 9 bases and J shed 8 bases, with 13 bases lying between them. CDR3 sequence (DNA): TGTGCCAGGGGAGACTTCTTGGAAAAACTGTTTTTT. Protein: CARGDFLEKLFF.

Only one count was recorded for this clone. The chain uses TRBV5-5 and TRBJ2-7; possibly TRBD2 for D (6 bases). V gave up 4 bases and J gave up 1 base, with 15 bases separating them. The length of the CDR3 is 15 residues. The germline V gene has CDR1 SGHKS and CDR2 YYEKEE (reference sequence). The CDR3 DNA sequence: TGTGCCAGCAGCCCACCCCCCCTAGCGTCCTACGAGCAGTACTTC. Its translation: CASSPPPLASYEQYF.

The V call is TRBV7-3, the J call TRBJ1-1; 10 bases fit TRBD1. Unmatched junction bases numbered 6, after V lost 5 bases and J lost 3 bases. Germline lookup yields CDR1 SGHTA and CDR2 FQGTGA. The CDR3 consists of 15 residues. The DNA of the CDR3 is TGTGCCAGCAGCCCACTCGGGACAGGGGACACTGAAGCTTTCTTT. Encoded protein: CASSPLGTGDTEAFF.

The CDR3 here is CASSYGQGNGGYTF. The CDR3 coding sequence is TGTGCCAGCAGTTACGGACAGGGGAATGGAGGCTACACCTTC. The chain combines TRBV6-6 with TRBJ1-2, with 9 bases lining up with TRBD1. Germline lookup yields CDR1 MNHNY and CDR2 SVGAGI (reference sequence). CDR3 length: 14 amino acids. Losses at the gene ends were 2 bases for V and 8 bases for J; bases not matched to a gene: 6.

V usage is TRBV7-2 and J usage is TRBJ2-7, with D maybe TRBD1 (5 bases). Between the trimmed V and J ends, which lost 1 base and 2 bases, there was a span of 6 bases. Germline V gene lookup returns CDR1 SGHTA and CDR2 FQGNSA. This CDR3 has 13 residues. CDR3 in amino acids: CASSLDRTYEQYF. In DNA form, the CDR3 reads TGTGCCAGCAGCTTAGACAGGACCTACGAGCAGTACTTC.

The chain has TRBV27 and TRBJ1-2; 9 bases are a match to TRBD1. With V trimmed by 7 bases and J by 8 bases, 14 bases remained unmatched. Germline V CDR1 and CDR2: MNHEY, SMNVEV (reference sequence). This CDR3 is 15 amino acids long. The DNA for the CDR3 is TGTGCCAGCACCCCCGGGACAGGGCTAGGCAACGGCTACACCTTC. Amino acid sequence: CASTPGTGLGNGYTF.

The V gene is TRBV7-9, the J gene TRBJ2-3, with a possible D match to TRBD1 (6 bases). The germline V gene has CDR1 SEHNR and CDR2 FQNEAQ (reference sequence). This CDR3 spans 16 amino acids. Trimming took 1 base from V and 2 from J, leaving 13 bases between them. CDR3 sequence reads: CASSLGYDRSTDTQYF. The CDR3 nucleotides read TGTGCCAGCAGCTTAGGGTACGACAGGTCCACAGATACGCAGTATTTT.

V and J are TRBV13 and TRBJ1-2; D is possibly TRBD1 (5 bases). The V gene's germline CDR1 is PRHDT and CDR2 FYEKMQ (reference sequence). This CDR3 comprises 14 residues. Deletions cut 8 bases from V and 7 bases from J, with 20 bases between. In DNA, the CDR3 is TGTGCCAGCTGTCGGCGGGACCGACCGGGTGGCTACACCTTC. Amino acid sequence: CASCRRDRPGGYTF.

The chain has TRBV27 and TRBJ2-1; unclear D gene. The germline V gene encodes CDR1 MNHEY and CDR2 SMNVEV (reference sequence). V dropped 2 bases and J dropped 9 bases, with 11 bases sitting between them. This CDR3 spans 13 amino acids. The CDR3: CASSLLRHGEQFF. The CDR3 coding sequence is TGTGCCAGCAGTTTACTCCGACACGGTGAGCAGTTCTTC.

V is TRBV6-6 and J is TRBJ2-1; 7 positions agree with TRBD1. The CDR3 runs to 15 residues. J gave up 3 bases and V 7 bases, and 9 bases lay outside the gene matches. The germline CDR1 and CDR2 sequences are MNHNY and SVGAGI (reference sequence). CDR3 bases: TGTGCCAGCACGGAAGAGGGGGCCAGCTACAATGAGCAGTTCTTC. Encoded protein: CASTEEGASYNEQFF.

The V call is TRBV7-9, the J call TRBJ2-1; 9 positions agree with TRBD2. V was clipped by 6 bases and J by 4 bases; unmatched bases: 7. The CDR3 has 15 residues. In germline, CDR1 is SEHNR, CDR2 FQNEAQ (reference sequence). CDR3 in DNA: TGTGCCAGCAGACCTAGCGGGGACCCATACAATGAGCAGTTCTTC. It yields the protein CASRPSGDPYNEQFF.

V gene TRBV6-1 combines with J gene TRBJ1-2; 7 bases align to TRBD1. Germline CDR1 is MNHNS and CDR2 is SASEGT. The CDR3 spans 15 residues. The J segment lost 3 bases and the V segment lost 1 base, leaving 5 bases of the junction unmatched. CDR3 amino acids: CASSEGQGVYYGYTF. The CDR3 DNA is TGTGCCAGCAGTGAAGGGCAGGGGGTTTACTATGGCTACACCTTC.

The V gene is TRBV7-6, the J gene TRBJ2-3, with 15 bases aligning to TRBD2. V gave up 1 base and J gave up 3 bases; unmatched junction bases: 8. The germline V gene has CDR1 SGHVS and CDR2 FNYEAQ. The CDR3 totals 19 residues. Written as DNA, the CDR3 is TGTGCCAGCAGCTTAGGGCCGGGGACTAGCGGGGGGCCGACAGATACGCAGTATTTT. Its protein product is CASSLGPGTSGGPTDTQYF.

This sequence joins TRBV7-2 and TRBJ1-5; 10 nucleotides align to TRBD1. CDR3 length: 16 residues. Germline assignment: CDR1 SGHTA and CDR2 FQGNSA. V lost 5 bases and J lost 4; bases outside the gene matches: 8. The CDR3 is CASSLTGTGVNQPQHF. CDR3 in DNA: TGTGCCAGCAGCCTAACCGGGACAGGGGTGAATCAGCCCCAGCATTTT.

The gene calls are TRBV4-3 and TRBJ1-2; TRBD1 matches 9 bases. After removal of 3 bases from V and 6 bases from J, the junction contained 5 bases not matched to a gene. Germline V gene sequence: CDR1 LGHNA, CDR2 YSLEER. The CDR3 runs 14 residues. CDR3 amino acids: CASSHHGTGNGYTF. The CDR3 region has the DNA TGCGCCAGCAGCCACCACGGGACAGGGAATGGCTACACCTTC.

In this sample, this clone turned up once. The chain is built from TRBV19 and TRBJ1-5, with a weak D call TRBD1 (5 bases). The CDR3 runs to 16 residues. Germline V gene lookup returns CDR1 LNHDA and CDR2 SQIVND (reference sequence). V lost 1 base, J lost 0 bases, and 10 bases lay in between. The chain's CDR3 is CASSIVGGNSNQPQHF. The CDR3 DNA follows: TGTGCCAGTAGTATAGTGGGGGGGAATAGCAATCAGCCCCAGCATTTT.

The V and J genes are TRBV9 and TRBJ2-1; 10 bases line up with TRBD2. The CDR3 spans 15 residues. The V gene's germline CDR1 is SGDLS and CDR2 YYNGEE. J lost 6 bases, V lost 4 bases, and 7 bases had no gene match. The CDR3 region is CASSKSGGVSNEQFF. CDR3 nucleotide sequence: TGTGCCAGCAGCAAAAGCGGGGGGGTGAGCAATGAGCAGTTCTTC.

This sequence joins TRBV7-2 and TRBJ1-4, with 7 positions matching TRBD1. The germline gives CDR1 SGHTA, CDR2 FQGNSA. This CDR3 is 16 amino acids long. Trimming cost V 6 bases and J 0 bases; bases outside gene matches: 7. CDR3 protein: CASSSPGQATNEKLFF. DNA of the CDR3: TGTGCCAGCAGTTCCCCCGGACAGGCAACTAATGAAAAACTGTTTTTT.

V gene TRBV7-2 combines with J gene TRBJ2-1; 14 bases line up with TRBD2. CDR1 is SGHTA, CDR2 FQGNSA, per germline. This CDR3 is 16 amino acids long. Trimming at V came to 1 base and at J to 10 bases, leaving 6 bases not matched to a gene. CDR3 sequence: CASSLGGLAGEGEQFF. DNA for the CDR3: TGTGCCAGCAGCTTAGGGGGACTAGCGGGGGAGGGGGAGCAGTTCTTC.

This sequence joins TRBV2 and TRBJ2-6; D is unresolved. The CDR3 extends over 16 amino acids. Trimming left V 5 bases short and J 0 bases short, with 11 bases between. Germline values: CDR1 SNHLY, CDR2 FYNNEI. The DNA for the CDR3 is TGTGCCAGCAGTCGTGACTCCCCCTCTGGGGCCAACGTCCTGACTTTC. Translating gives CASSRDSPSGANVLTF.